This T cell receptor (beta chain) was documented in a study of STAT5B mutations in CD4+ large granular lymphocyte leukemia (dated by TCRdb to about 2022). In the study overall: Among the healthy controls, the CDR3 'QG' motif was associated with a particular HLA allele. The study compared the TCRbeta repertoires of patients with CD4+ T-cell large granular lymphocyte leukemia against the TCRbeta repertoires of healthy blood donors. Flow cytometry on FACSCanto II or FACSVerse confirmed that purified fractions exceeded 95% purity among lymphocytes. What the research found in general, with its limitations: Greater clonality appeared to be present in CD4-sorted patient repertoires than in healthy CD4+ repertoires, and the difference was retained after the putative leukemic clones were removed. The data were not HLA-matched, and the higher clonality in CD4+ T-LGLL than in CD8+ T-LGLL could be due to the relatively small sample size. Enrichment of TRBV06-family usage was observed among the top patient clones (8/27) relative to healthy controls (2/35). Main leukemic clonotypes were private to each patient, although about 25% appeared at low frequency in other patients' non-leukemic repertoires.

Per the germline V gene (reference sequence), MNHNY is the CDR1 and SVGAGI is the CDR2. Ends trimmed: V by 8 bases, J by 3 bases; bases unmatched to a gene: 4. CDR3 length: 12 amino acids, cysteine to phenylalanine. The CDR3 DNA has 36 bases and is translated from base 1. Buffy coats from 37 blood donors, supplied by the Finnish Red Cross blood service, were used as healthy controls. All TCR-sequenced material derived from peripheral blood: patient blood samples and healthy donor buffy coats. Ficoll-Hypaque gradient centrifugation was used to isolate peripheral blood mononuclear cells. CD4+ cells were purified magnetically from the buffy coats of healthy controls. The Gentra Puregene Cell and Tissue kit was used to extract genomic DNA, and a Qubit 2.0 fluorometer was used to measure the amount of genomic DNA. The immunoSEQ assay at survey resolution was applied to genomic DNA for sequencing of TCRbeta rearrangements. The original pipeline was this. In the TCR sequencing data, the lowest productive clonotype frequency that could be detected was 2.59 x 10-5. Analyses included only productive TCRbeta rearrangements, meaning complete and in-frame sequences. Simpson clonality, calculated in the immunoSEQ Analyzer version 3.0, was used as the measure of sample clonality. Clones were binned by frequency as very rare, small, medium, large (1-20%) or hyperexpanded (>20%). OLGA 1.2.3 estimated generation probabilities, VDJtools produced V-gene circos plots, VDJdb was queried for specificities, and GLIPH identified CDR3 motifs. Entries here come from immuneACCESS through TCRdb and include only in-frame sequences with V and J called. Some clones fail to appear in such tables; in the studies checked, an unresolved V gene covers under half of the shortfall, and the cause of the remainder is unknown. V and J calls and clone size are given by that table; D and trimming were obtained from the DNA. The sample yields fewer than 40,000 clones; around nine tenths were counted once. About 0.41% of the sample belongs to the ten largest clones.

With regard to this clone: Its binding antigen is unknown. No much larger clonotype is one base removed from it; base qualities were not supplied.

This clonotype originated in a human donor in good health. Sequenced sample: CD4+ T cells from blood buffy coats. The rearrangement joined TRBV6-6 to TRBJ2-7, with 7 bases matching TRBD2. CDR3 protein: CASASGYYEQYF. The bases are TGTGCCAGCGCTAGCGGCTACTACGAGCAGTACTTC.